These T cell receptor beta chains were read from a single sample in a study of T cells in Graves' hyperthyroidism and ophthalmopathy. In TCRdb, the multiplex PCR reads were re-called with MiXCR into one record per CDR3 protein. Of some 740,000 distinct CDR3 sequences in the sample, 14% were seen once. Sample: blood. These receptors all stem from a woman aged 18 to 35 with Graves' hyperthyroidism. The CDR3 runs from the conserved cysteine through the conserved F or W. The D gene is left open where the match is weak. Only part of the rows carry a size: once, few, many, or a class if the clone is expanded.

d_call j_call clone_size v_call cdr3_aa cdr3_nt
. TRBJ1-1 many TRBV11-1 CASSLVGIMNTEAFF TGTGCCAGCAGCTTAGTTGGGATAATGAACACTGAAGCTTTCTTT
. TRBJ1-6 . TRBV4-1 CASTSYHPAGNSPLHF TGCGCCAGCACCTCCTACCATCCCGCCGGAAATTCACCCCTCCACTTT
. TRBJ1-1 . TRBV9 CASSGPVQGQDTEAFF TGTGCCAGCAGCGGACCGGTTCAAGGGCAGGACACTGAAGCTTTCTTT
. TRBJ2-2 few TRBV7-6 CASSLVLGTNTGELFF TGTGCCAGCAGCTTAGTCCTCGGGACTAACACCGGGGAGCTGTTTTTT
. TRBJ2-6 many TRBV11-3 CASSLVVRSGANVLTF TGTGCCAGCAGCCTAGTAGTCCGGTCTGGGGCCAACGTCCTGACTTTC
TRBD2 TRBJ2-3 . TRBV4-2 CASSRTSGGADTQYF TGTGCCAGCAGCCGGACTAGCGGAGGGGCAGATACGCAGTATTTT
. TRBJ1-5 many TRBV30 CAWSPPKFHQPQHF TGTGCCTGGAGTCCCCCTAAGTTCCATCAGCCCCAGCATTTT
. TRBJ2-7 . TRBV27 CASSWGPLYEQYF TGTGCCAGCAGTTGGGGCCCCCTGTACGAGCAGTACTTC
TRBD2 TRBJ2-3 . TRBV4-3 CASSRSGSHLVGDADTQYF TGCGCCAGCAGCCGGAGCGGGAGCCACCTCGTCGGGGATGCAGATACGCAGTATTTT
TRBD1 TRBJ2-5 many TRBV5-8 CASSLEPGGPRETQYF TGTGCCAGCAGCTTGGAGCCAGGGGGCCCCCGAGAGACCCAGTACTTC
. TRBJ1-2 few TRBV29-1 CSVEGRAGGYGYTF TGCAGCGTTGAGGGCAGGGCTGGCGGCTATGGCTACACCTTC
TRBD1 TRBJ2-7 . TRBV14 CASSHTRGLVDEQYF TGTGCCAGCAGCCACACCAGGGGGCTCGTTGACGAGCAGTACTTC